A selection of T cell receptor beta chains follows, all from one sample in a study of blood T cell repertoires in COVID-19. Sequencing used immunoSEQ multiplex PCR; TCRdb keeps in-frame clones, though not all of them. The sample carries 95,000 to 150,000 clones, around 86% recorded once. The sequencing input was peripheral blood. The receptor set was obtained from a woman aged 70-85 years with acute or convalescent COVID-19. Both conserved end residues are part of each CDR3. Fields, in order: CDR3 protein, D gene, V gene. A D gene is named only where the DNA matches it firmly.

CAWSGNRKNYGYTF,-,TRBV30
CASSQRWVASSTDTQYF,-,TRBV28
CASSQYGGVDGYTF,-,TRBV7-9
CSVYYHLFGTEAFF,-,TRBV29-1
CASSFSGGGDSPLHF,-,TRBV5-4
CASSLVGPGNTIYF,-,TRBV7-9
CASSIDFAARIVQPQHF,-,TRBV19
CASSSPSGGTGVNYEQYF,TRBD1,TRBV7-9
CASSPRTGGYEQYF,TRBD1,TRBV14
CASSVRVVRSQPQHF,-,TRBV23-1
CASTQSGFGNQPQHF,-,TRBV6-6
CASSLGGYSNQPQHF,-,TRBV5-1
CASTPGMNTEAFF,-,TRBV7-8
CASSFTGTGHTGELFF,-,TRBV7-3
CATVDRSTSYEQYF,-,TRBV19
CASSHFGRGYSSGYTF,-,TRBV3-1/TRBV3-2
CASSFETVGGYTF,-,TRBV5-1
CASKGEYEQYF,-,TRBV5-1
CASRGQNYGYTF,-,TRBV28